The sequence of this T cell receptor beta chain was determined in a study of T cell clones after liver transplantation. Study-level information: Samples came from ITN030ST, which attempted immunosuppression withdrawal within 2 years of liver transplantation. Graft-donor-reactive sequences were compared with third-party-reactive TCRbeta sequences from pre-transplant mixed lymphocyte reactions.

The protocol was immunoSEQ multiplex PCR, while the TCRdb copy is restricted to in-frame clones and leaves out a portion. In the table there are some 59,000 clones, roughly three quarters of which are singletons. The length of the CDR3 is 16 residues. CDR1 SGHTA and CDR2 FQGNSA come from the germline V gene. Trimming shortened V by 3 bases and J by 0 bases, and 11 bases separated the two germline ends. The TCR was taken from a human patient who received a liver transplant. Some of the T cells may derive from the graft donor. Source: CD4+ T cells from blood, taken at the 22-month timepoint. The chain employs TRBV7-2 and TRBJ1-4; D possibly corresponds to TRBD1 (5 bases). CDR3 in DNA: TGTGCCAGCAGCTTCAATGGACAAGCAACTAATGAAAAACTGTTTTTT. It is translated as CASSFNGQATNEKLFF. Together with reference TRBV7-2 and TRBJ1-4, the CDR3 gives the full variable domain: GAGVSQSPSNKVTEKGKDVELRCDPISGHTALYWYRQSLGQGLEFLIYFQGNSAPDKSGLPSDRFSAERTGGSVSTLTIQRTQQEDSAVYLCASSFNGQATNEKLFFGSGTQLSVL.